This TCR beta chain was observed in a study of resident and recirculating memory T cells in vitiligo. Study in general: The samples were homogenized without cell sorting before genomic DNA extraction.

Profiling relied on immunoSEQ multiplex PCR, and the TCRdb table lists in-frame clones only, not all of them. The table records more than 65,000 clones, about nine tenths of them present only once. Findings and caveats of the study: Different lesions suggested infiltration by different T cell clones.

The CDR3 spans 16 residues. Germline V gene data show CDR1 as SGHTA and CDR2 as FQGNSA. V lost 5 bases to trimming and J lost 8 bases, with 21 bases between them. No change in lesions over the prior 6 months defined stable disease. Anyone treated within the previous three months was excluded. Concerning this clone: What it binds is unknown.

The chain employs TRBV7-2 and TRBJ2-2, with D possibly matching TRBD2 (6 bases). This TCR derives from a male donor with vitiligo. Sequenced sample: blood. Here the CDR3 DNA reads TGTGCCAGCAGCCCCCGGGGGACGGCTGACGGTGGGGAGCTGTTTTTT. Protein product: CASSPRGTADGGELFF.